These 6 T cell receptor beta chains were sequenced from one sample in a study of T cell changes during pregnancy in multiple sclerosis. This table comes from immunoSEQ multiplex PCR, and its TCRdb copy is limited to in-frame clones, with some not included. The sample carries about 40,000 clones, 80% to 90% recorded once. The specimen was CD4+ T cells from peripheral blood mononuclear cells, collected after pregnancy. The receptors were sampled from a female donor with multiple sclerosis, enrolled in a pregnancy study.

The chain employs TRBV30 and TRBJ2-5, with 7 positions matching TRBD2. CDR3 length equals 14 residues. The V gene end was trimmed by 2 bases and the J gene end by 5 bases; junction bases not matched to a gene: 8. The germline V gene encodes CDR1 GTSNPN and CDR2 SVGIG (reference sequence). For the CDR3, the DNA is TGTGCCTGGAGTCTCCAAGTGGGGGGGGAGACCCAGTACTTC. As protein: CAWSLQVGGETQYF.

The V and J genes are TRBV14 and TRBJ1-5; D is perhaps TRBD1 (5 bases). V was shortened by 3 bases and J by 7 bases, with 10 bases between the two germline ends. There are 13 residues in the CDR3. The germline V gene encodes CDR1 SGHDN and CDR2 FVKESK. CDR3: CASSQGLWQPQHF. For the CDR3, the DNA is TGTGCCAGCAGCCAGGGGCTTTGGCAGCCCCAGCATTTT.

This clone was seen repeatedly, ten times or more. The rearrangement joins TRBV29-1 to TRBJ2-7; D gene uncertain. V gave up 4 bases and J gave up 3 bases, with 13 bases separating them. Germline-derived CDR1 and CDR2 are SQVTM and ANQGSEA. The CDR3 runs 13 residues. This chain's CDR3 is CSVVTRNNYEQYF. The DNA for the CDR3 is TGCAGCGTTGTTACGCGGAATAACTACGAGCAGTACTTC.

The chain couples TRBV5-1 to TRBJ2-1; 9 bases align to TRBD2. The CDR3 sequence is 13 residues long. Germline V gene lookup returns CDR1 SGHRS and CDR2 YFSETQ. Germline trimming cut 5 bases from V and 8 bases from J; bases unmatched to any gene: 5. Written as DNA, the CDR3 is TGCGCCAGCAGGCGGGAGGGTTGGGATGAGCAGTTCTTC. As protein: CASRREGWDEQFF.

The genes are TRBV30 and TRBJ1-2; D gene uncertain. The CDR3 runs to 13 residues. The germline V gene has CDR1 GTSNPN and CDR2 SVGIG (reference sequence). Trimming took 4 bases from V and 4 from J, leaving 13 bases between them. CDR3 amino acids: CAWTTDLLYGYTF. The CDR3 bases are TGTGCCTGGACTACGGACTTACTCTATGGCTACACCTTC.

The rearrangement links TRBV5-1 to TRBJ2-1; a possible D gene is TRBD1 (6 bases). The CDR3 is 12 residues long. The germline V and J ends were trimmed by 2 bases and 9 bases, with 9 bases remaining between them. Germline values: CDR1 SGHRS, CDR2 YFSETQ. The CDR3 is CASSFRGAEQFF. CDR3 nucleotide sequence: TGCGCCAGCAGCTTCAGGGGCGCTGAGCAGTTCTTC.